This paragraph reports one TCR beta chain. Clones were read by immunoSEQ multiplex PCR, and TCRdb kept only the in-frame ones, dropping some. In the table there are 150,000 to 200,000 clones, 88% of which are singletons. This sample is part of a study of blood T cell repertoires in COVID-19. Study in general: From the United States, Italy and Spain came samples of acute and convalescent COVID-19.

Between the trimmed V and J ends, which lost 0 bases and 3 bases, there was a span of 12 bases. The CDR3 extends over 15 amino acids. Germline lookup yields CDR1 MRHNA and CDR2 SNTAGT. This chain joins TRBV6-4 and TRBJ2-7; the D gene is possibly TRBD2 (7 bases). The sequence came from a man aged 65 to 85 with active or convalescent COVID-19. Sequenced material: peripheral blood. In DNA form, the CDR3 reads TGTGCCAGCAGTGACTCGACGGGGGGCCTCTACGAGCAGTACTTC. It encodes CASSDSTGGLYEQYF.